The present T cell receptor beta chain was sequenced within a study of cytomegalovirus exposure and HLA in healthy donors. Findings and caveats of the study: Across donors, most TCRs were seen rarely, yet some public ones were widespread. Cytomegalovirus status was reportedly diagnosed by the classifier with high specificity and sensitivity.

Donors had nominal health at sampling but likely had unrecorded immune exposures. CDR3 size: 16 residues. Germline V gene sequence: CDR1 SGHNT, CDR2 YYREEE (reference sequence). Unmatched junction bases numbered 6, after V lost 3 bases and J lost 5 bases. 60 Vbeta and 13 Jbeta primers were used in PCR. Repertoires were generated with immunoSEQ multiplex PCR, while TCRdb's copy carries only in-frame clones and drops some. The table records roughly 100,000 clones, 84% of them present only once. Of note for this clone: Its antigen is still unknown.

The TCR originated in a woman under 30 in good health and CMV-seropositive. Source material: PBMCs. V is TRBV5-4 and J is TRBJ2-7, with TRBD2 matching 15 bases. The CDR3 region is CASSWGLAGGHDEQYF. The CDR3 nucleotides read TGTGCCAGCAGCTGGGGACTAGCGGGAGGACACGACGAGCAGTACTTC. The whole variable domain, remainder taken from reference TRBV5-4 and TRBJ2-7, is ETGVTQSPTHLIKTRGQQVTLRCSSQSGHNTVSWYQQALGQGPQFIFQYYREEENGRGNFPPRFSGLQFPNYSSELNVNALELDDSALYLCASSWGLAGGHDEQYFGPGTRLTVT.